This T cell receptor (beta chain) was sequenced for a study of T cell responses to AZD1222 COVID-19 vaccine. Study-wide points: Clonal diversity was possibly underestimated; the donors were predominantly white British and more often female. Of the AZD1222 recipients, only five to seven were seropositive at baseline.

Sequencing used immunoSEQ multiplex PCR; TCRdb keeps in-frame clones, though not all of them. The sample lists some 130,000 clones, roughly nine tenths occurring once. As for this clone: Its specificity is unknown.

Between the trimmed V and J ends, which lost 2 bases and 5 bases, there was a span of 15 bases. Per the germline V gene, CDR1 is MGHRA and CDR2 is YSYEKL. CDR3 length: 15 amino acids. Sequenced material: peripheral blood, taken on day 0 of AZD1222 vaccination. The receptor comes from an adult in good health. This chain connects TRBV4-1 to TRBJ1-1; D might be TRBD1 (6 bases). The CDR3 region has the DNA TGCGCCAGCAGCCAACCTACAAGGGGGAGGACTGAAGCTTTCTTT. The encoded protein is CASSQPTRGRTEAFF.